These 29 T cell receptor beta chains originate from one sample sequenced in a study of OX40 agonist ivuxolimab in advanced cancers. Libraries were prepared by immunoSEQ multiplex PCR; TCRdb keeps only in-frame clonotypes and omits some of them. The sample has 15,000 to 20,000 clones, almost 95% seen once. This material consisted of CD4+ or CD8+ T cells sorted from blood, taken in a trial of the OX40 agonist ivuxolimab. The receptors were gathered from an adult with an advanced solid tumor such as melanoma, head and neck, liver or kidney cancer.

The genes are TRBV6-1 and TRBJ1-1, with D maybe TRBD1 (5 bases). The germline CDR1 and CDR2 sequences are MNHNS and SASEGT. The CDR3 covers 14 residues. Between the trimmed V and J ends, which lost 4 bases and 2 bases, there was a span of 11 bases. This CDR3 is CASSGLGGNTEAFF. The CDR3 DNA follows: TGTGCCAGCAGTGGGTTGGGGGGAAACACTGAAGCTTTCTTT.

The gene calls are TRBV15 and TRBJ1-5; D may be TRBD1 (5 bases). The CDR3 is 15 amino acids. CDR1 is LNHNV and CDR2 is YYDKDF in the germline V gene (reference sequence). The ends were cut back, 0 bases at V and 2 bases at J, with 8 bases in the middle. The CDR3 region is CATSRDLGGNQPQHF. Written as DNA, the CDR3 is TGTGCCACCAGCAGAGATCTGGGGGGCAATCAGCCCCAGCATTTT.

In this sample, this clone turned up once. V and J are TRBV7-6 and TRBJ2-2; D unclear. CDR1 is SGHVS and CDR2 is FNYEAQ in the germline V gene. V was cut by 5 bases and J by 4 bases, with 11 bases left in between. This CDR3 is 14 amino acids long. CDR3 nucleotides: TGTGCCAGCAGCGAATACATTACCACCGGGGAGCTGTTTTTT. This gives the protein CASSEYITTGELFF.

A single count supports this clone. The chain carries TRBV19 and TRBJ2-7, with D maybe TRBD2 (6 bases). Germline CDR1 is LNHDA and CDR2 is SQIVND (reference sequence). V gave up 5 bases and J gave up 2 bases, with 10 bases separating them. This CDR3 comprises 13 residues. The CDR3 nucleotides read TGTGCCAGTAGTGCGGGATACCCCTACGAGCAGTACTTC. Amino acids: CASSAGYPYEQYF. The variable domain in full, completed from reference TRBV19 and TRBJ2-7, reads DGGITQSPKYLFRKEGQNVTLSCEQNLNHDAMYWYRQDPGQGLRLIYYSQIVNDFQKGDIAEGYSVSREKKESFPLTVTSAQKNPTAFYLCASSAGYPYEQYFGPGTRLTVT.

CDR3 DNA sequence: TGTGCCAGCAGCTTAGACCCCAATGAGCAGTTCTTC. Amino acids: CASSLDPNEQFF. The chain combines TRBV11-3 with TRBJ2-1; the D is unclear. Germline CDR1 is SGHNT and CDR2 is YENEEA. V lost 0 bases to trimming and J lost 6 bases, with 3 bases between them. The CDR3 extends over 12 amino acids.

The V call is TRBV30, the J call TRBJ2-7; D call uncertain. The CDR3 has 11 residues. V dropped 4 bases and J dropped 0 bases, with 4 bases sitting between them. The germline V gene encodes CDR1 GTSNPN and CDR2 SVGIG (reference sequence). This CDR3 is CAWTDSYEQYF. In DNA, the CDR3 is TGTGCCTGGACCGACTCCTACGAGCAGTACTTC. Looking up the rest from reference TRBV30 and TRBJ2-7 gives the full variable domain: SQTIHQWPATLVQPVGSPLSLECTVEGTSNPNLYWYRQAAGRGLQLLFYSVGIGQISSEVPQNLSASRPQDRQFILSSKKLLLSDSGFYLCAWTDSYEQYFGPGTRLTVT.

The chain couples TRBV2 to TRBJ2-7; unclear D gene. This CDR3 is built from 10 residues. The V and J ends lost 8 bases and 2 bases respectively, with 4 bases between them. CDR1 and CDR2 (germline): SNHLY, FYNNEI. In nucleotides, the CDR3 is TGTGCCAGCCGGGCCTACGAGCAGTACTTC. Protein: CASRAYEQYF.

This clone was seen just once. The germline gene is not matched at one end of the junction; a read error may be the cause. The V gene is TRBV4-2, the J gene TRBJ2-1; a weak D match, TRBD1 (6 bases). Germline CDR1 and CDR2: LGHNA and YNFKEQ. CDR3 length equals 17 residues. The CDR3 region is CASSQDIRGRTYNEQFF. The CDR3 DNA is TGTGCCAGCAGTCAAGATATCAGGGGTCGCACCTACAATGAGCAGTTCTTC.

The chain has TRBV28 and TRBJ2-7; D may be TRBD2 (5 bases). The V gene lost 6 bases and the J gene lost 7 bases, with 19 bases spanning the gap. Germline CDR1 reads MDHEN; CDR2 reads SYDVKM. The CDR3 spans 14 residues. For the CDR3, the DNA is TGTGCCAGCAGCCGGACCCAGGAGGTGGAAGAGCAGTACTTC. Amino acid sequence: CASSRTQEVEEQYF.

The rearrangement links TRBV4-3 to TRBJ1-5; D not certain. Trimming pared 3 bases from V and 0 bases from J, leaving 9 bases between. In germline, CDR1 is LGHNA, CDR2 YSLEER. The CDR3 sequence is 15 residues long. For the CDR3, the DNA is TGCGCCAGCAGCCACGGCAGGTATAGCAATCAGCCCCAGCATTTT. Its translation: CASSHGRYSNQPQHF.

V usage is TRBV20-1 and J usage is TRBJ2-7; D not certain. The V end lost 3 bases, the J end lost 3 bases, and 6 bases lay between the germline ends. The germline gives CDR1 DFQATT, CDR2 SNEGSKA (reference sequence). This CDR3 has 11 residues. The CDR3 here is CSASLIYEQYF. The CDR3, as DNA: TGCAGTGCTAGCCTCATCTACGAGCAGTACTTC.

This chain links TRBV7-9 with TRBJ2-7; TRBD1 agrees at 9 bases. The trim removed 4 bases at V and 2 bases at J, leaving 3 bases unmatched. Germline lookup yields CDR1 SEHNR and CDR2 FQNEAQ (reference sequence). The CDR3 sequence is 14 residues long. CDR3 region: CASSSRTGAYEQYF. The CDR3 DNA is TGTGCCAGCAGCTCCCGGACAGGGGCCTACGAGCAGTACTTC.

This clone was detected only once. The gene calls are TRBV14 and TRBJ1-1, with D uncertain. There are 12 residues in the CDR3. The ends were cut back, 4 bases at V and 5 bases at J, with 8 bases in the middle. Germline loops: CDR1 SGHDN, CDR2 FVKESK. The CDR3 nucleotides are TGTGCCAGCAGCCCCGGTGCGACTGAAGCTTTCTTT. It encodes CASSPGATEAFF.

V usage is TRBV11-1 and J usage is TRBJ2-5, with 14 bases that match TRBD2. This CDR3 contains 17 residues. V shed 5 bases and J 3 bases; nucleotides not matched to a gene: 8. Germline CDR1 is SGHAT and CDR2 is FQDESV (reference sequence). The CDR3 region has the DNA TGTGCCAGCAGCCAGACGGCGGGACTAGCGGGAGAAGAGACCCAGTACTTC. Its translation: CASSQTAGLAGEETQYF.

The CDR3 DNA reads TGTGCCAGCGGCCTTCCCGGGACTAGCTACGAGCAGTACTTC. It translates to CASGLPGTSYEQYF. The chain recombines TRBV11-2 with TRBJ2-7; 8 bases agree with TRBD2. Germline lookup yields CDR1 SGHAT and CDR2 FQNNGV. The CDR3 runs to 14 residues. V dropped 8 bases and J dropped 3; count of bases not matched to a gene: 9.

The chain couples TRBV28 to TRBJ2-3; D ambiguous. The CDR3 loop spans 11 amino acids. Trimming removed 6 bases from V and 2 bases from J, with 3 bases in between. CDR1 and CDR2 (germline): MDHEN, SYDVKM. CDR3 bases: TGTGCCAGCAGCCACACAGATACGCAGTATTTT. Residues: CASSHTDTQYF.

This rearrangement joins TRBV7-9 to TRBJ1-6; D not certain. Germline-derived CDR1 and CDR2 are SEHNR and FQNEAQ (reference sequence). V was clipped by 0 bases and J by 0 bases, with 0 bases between them. The CDR3 runs to 14 residues. CDR3 sequence (DNA): TGTGCCAGCAGCTTAGCCTCCTATAATTCACCCCTCCACTTT. Translating gives CASSLASYNSPLHF.

The chain recombines TRBV4-1 with TRBJ2-5; a weak D match, TRBD2 (5 bases). The CDR3 contains 11 residues. Germline CDR1 reads MGHRA; CDR2 reads YSYEKL. V lost 6 bases and J 5 bases, leaving 7 bases between the germline ends. The CDR3 protein is CASRRGETQYF. The DNA for the CDR3 is TGCGCCAGCAGAAGAGGGGAGACCCAGTACTTC.

This clone was seen more than once but under ten times. The chain couples TRBV6-4 to TRBJ1-1, with D hard to call. With 6 bases removed from V and 0 bases from J, the gap between germline ends came to 8 bases. CDR3 length: 13 amino acids. Germline CDR1 is MRHNA and CDR2 is SNTAGT. The CDR3 DNA is TGTGCCAGCAGCCAGTTTCTGAACACTGAAGCTTTCTTT. Amino acid sequence: CASSQFLNTEAFF.

The rearrangement uses TRBV5-1 and TRBJ1-2; weak D call: TRBD1 (5 bases). The CDR3 contains 13 residues. The germline V gene has CDR1 SGHRS and CDR2 YFSETQ. Between the trimmed V and J ends, which lost 4 bases and 7 bases, there was a span of 14 bases. The CDR3 here is CASSRPGWVGYTF. The CDR3 DNA reads as TGCGCCAGCAGCCGGCCAGGGTGGGTTGGCTACACCTTC. Full variable domain (outside the CDR3, taken from reference TRBV5-1 and TRBJ1-2): KAGVTQTPRYLIKTRGQQVTLSCSPISGHRSVSWYQQTPGQGLQFLFEYFSETQRNKGNFPGRFSGRQFSNSRSEMNVSTLELGDSALYLCASSRPGWVGYTFGSGTRLTVV.

J is TRBJ1-1 and V is TRBV9, with D perhaps matching TRBD1 (5 bases). Germline V gene lookup returns CDR1 SGDLS and CDR2 YYNGEE. Trimming removed 2 bases at V and 4 bases at J, with 9 bases between. CDR3 length equals 13 residues. The CDR3 reads CASSVGGRTEAFF. As DNA, the CDR3 is TGTGCCAGCAGCGTGGGGGGACGCACTGAAGCTTTCTTT.

J is TRBJ2-4 and V is TRBV9, with D perhaps assigned TRBD1 or TRBD2 (5 bases each). Trimming removed 4 bases from V and 9 bases from J, with 8 bases in between. CDR1 and CDR2 from the germline V gene are SGDLS and YYNGEE. The CDR3 consists of 11 residues. CDR3 nucleotide sequence: TGTGCCAGCAGCAACGGGGCCATTCAGTACTTC. It codes for CASSNGAIQYF. Filled out from reference TRBV9 and TRBJ2-4, the complete variable domain reads DSGVTQTPKHLITATGQRVTLRCSPRSGDLSVYWYQQSLDQGLQFLIQYYNGEERAKGNILERFSAQQFPDLHSELNLSSLELGDSALYFCASSNGAIQYFGAGTRLSVL.

The genes are TRBV19 and TRBJ1-5, with D possibly TRBD1 on 6 matching bases. The CDR3 has 14 amino acids. CDR1 and CDR2 (germline): LNHDA, SQIVND (reference sequence). Trimming took 5 bases from V and 1 from J, leaving 9 bases between them. CDR3 DNA sequence: TGTGCCAGTAGTTGGGACACGAGCAATCAGCCCCAGCATTTT. Its translation: CASSWDTSNQPQHF.

This chain connects TRBV28 to TRBJ2-7; 8 bases match TRBD2. V was clipped by 6 bases and J by 3 bases; unmatched bases: 1. Germline V CDR1 and CDR2: MDHEN, SYDVKM. This CDR3 contains 12 residues. CDR3: CASRTSGYEQYF. The CDR3 DNA sequence: TGTGCCAGCAGAACTAGCGGCTACGAGCAGTACTTC.

V and J are TRBV11-2 and TRBJ2-2, with unresolved D. The ends were cut back, 2 bases at V and 6 bases at J, with 7 bases in the middle. Germline V lookup: CDR1 SGHAT, CDR2 FQNNGV. This CDR3 is 13 amino acids long. CDR3 nucleotides: TGTGCCAGCAGCTTATTGCGCGCCGGGGAGCTGTTTTTT. Amino acids: CASSLLRAGELFF.

The J gene is TRBJ2-1, the V gene TRBV27; 10 positions agree with TRBD1. Unmatched junction bases numbered 7, after V lost 2 bases and J lost 6 bases. Germline V lookup: CDR1 MNHEY, CDR2 SMNVEV (reference sequence). This CDR3 region has 16 residues. CDR3 nucleotides: TGTGCCAGCAGTTTAACCCCCGGGACAGGGGTCAATGAGCAGTTCTTC. Translated, it gives CASSLTPGTGVNEQFF.

This rearrangement joins TRBV7-2 to TRBJ2-1; tentative D call: TRBD2 (6 bases). The CDR3 runs 15 residues. V was trimmed by 3 bases and J by 8 bases, leaving 17 bases between them. Germline V gives CDR1 SGHTA, CDR2 FQGNSA. The CDR3 here is CASSFVGGVGDEQFF. CDR3 DNA sequence: TGTGCCAGCAGCTTCGTCGGCGGGGTTGGTGATGAGCAGTTCTTC.

This rearrangement joins TRBV7-8 to TRBJ2-3; D is ambiguous. The germline V gene encodes CDR1 SGHVS and CDR2 FQNEAQ. This CDR3 is built from 15 residues. Trimming took off 5 bases at V and 6 bases at J, with 18 bases between the two ends. CDR3 DNA sequence: TGTGCCAGCAGCCTTCTAGGCGCGACCGGGGATACGCAGTATTTT. It translates to CASSLLGATGDTQYF. Combining the CDR3 with reference TRBV7-8 and TRBJ2-3 gives the whole variable domain GAGVSQSPRYKVAKRGQDVALRCDPISGHVSLFWYQQALGQGPEFLTYFQNEAQLDKSGLPSDRFFAERPEGSVSTLKIQRTQQEDSAVYLCASSLLGATGDTQYFGPGTRLTVL.

The rearrangement uses TRBV7-9 and TRBJ2-3, with 7 bases that match TRBD2. Trimming at V came to 5 bases and at J to 2 bases, leaving 10 bases not matched to a gene. The CDR3 runs to 16 residues. The germline CDR1 and CDR2 sequences are SEHNR and FQNEAQ (reference sequence). DNA for the CDR3: TGTGCCAGCAGCCAATGGACGACTAGCCCCACAGATACGCAGTATTTT. Translation: CASSQWTTSPTDTQYF.